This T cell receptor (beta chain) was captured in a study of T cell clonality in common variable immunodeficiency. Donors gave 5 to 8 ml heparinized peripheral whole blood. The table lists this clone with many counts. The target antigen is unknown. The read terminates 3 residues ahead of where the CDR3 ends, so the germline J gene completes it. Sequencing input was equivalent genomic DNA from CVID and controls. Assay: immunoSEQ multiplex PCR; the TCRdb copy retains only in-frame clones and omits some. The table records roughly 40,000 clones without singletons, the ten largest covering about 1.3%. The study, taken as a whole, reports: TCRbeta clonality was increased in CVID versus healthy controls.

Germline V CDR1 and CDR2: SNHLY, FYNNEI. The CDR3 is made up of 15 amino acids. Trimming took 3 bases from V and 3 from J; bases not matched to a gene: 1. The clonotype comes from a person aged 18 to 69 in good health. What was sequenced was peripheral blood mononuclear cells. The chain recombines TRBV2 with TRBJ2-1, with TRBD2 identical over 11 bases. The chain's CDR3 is CASSDLAGGYNEQFF. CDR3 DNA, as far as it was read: TGTGCCAGCAGTGACCTAGCGGGAGGCTACAATGAG.